This T cell receptor (beta chain) was captured in a study of T-cell memory formation after mild COVID-19. The overall study: TCR clusters mostly belonged to single donors.

This clonotype was picked up many times. Its cognate antigen is unknown. The junction differs from germline at one of its ends, possibly a read error. Study observations and caveats: The study found balanced CD4/CD8 in clones contracting day 15 to 85 and a CD4+ lean in later expanders. Memory cells collected pre-infection included some clones that later responded, suggesting cross-reactive memory joined. Of the contracting clones, CD4+ ones lay mainly in CM and EM, and CD8+ ones in EMRA.

One entry per CDR3 protein results from TCRdb running MiXCR on the 5' RACE reads. The top ten hold about 22% of the sample, which has just under 350,000 distinct CDR3 sequences, 10% to 15% seen once. Germline CDR1 SGHTA, CDR2 FQGTGA. This CDR3 region has 17 residues. Sequenced sample: PBMCs or a T cell subset sorted from them (not recorded which). This sequence was found in a man in his late teens or twenties who had mild COVID-19 (a few samples of this study predate the infection). Cell type and time point are not known. J is TRBJ2-6 and V is TRBV7-3; 7 bases fit TRBD1. CDR3: CASILTGTDSGANVLTF. CDR3 nucleotides: TGTGCCAGCATCTTAACCGGGACAGACTCTGGGGCCAACGTCCTGACTTTC.